The rows below give T cell receptor beta chains drawn from one sample of a study of response to subunit inactivated influenza vaccine. From the RT-PCR reads, TCRdb called clonotypes with MiXCR, one entry per CDR3 protein. The data hold hundreds of thousands of distinct CDR3 sequences, with 15% to 19% observed a single time. This material consisted of PBMCs from blood, taken 11 to 12 days after vaccination. These receptors came from a man aged 45-65 years who received an inactivated influenza vaccine. Both conserved end residues are part of each CDR3. Each record gives: D gene, clone size, V gene, J gene, CDR3 DNA, CDR3 protein. D genes are given only for firm matches. The listing skips clone size in some rows; elsewhere it reads once, few, many or a size class.

d_gene: -
abundance: -
v_gene: TRBV28
j_gene: TRBJ1-5
CDR3nt: TGTGCCAGCAGTTCTCCCCCACAGGTTAGCAATCAGCCCCAGCATTTT
CDR3aa: CASSSPPQVSNQPQHF

d_gene: -
abundance: many
v_gene: TRBV5-1
j_gene: TRBJ2-7
CDR3nt: TGCGCCAGCAGCTTGGGCTTTGGCTCCTACGAGCAGTACTTC
CDR3aa: CASSLGFGSYEQYF

d_gene: TRBD2
abundance: few
v_gene: TRBV20-1
j_gene: TRBJ2-7
CDR3nt: TGCAGTGCCCCTAACCCGGGAGCGGGGTTATACGAGCAGTACTTC
CDR3aa: CSAPNPGAGLYEQYF

d_gene: -
abundance: -
v_gene: TRBV19
j_gene: TRBJ2-7
CDR3nt: TGTGCCAGTAGTATAGATCTAGGTTACGTCGAGCAGTACTTC
CDR3aa: CASSIDLGYVEQYF

d_gene: TRBD2
abundance: few
v_gene: TRBV7-2
j_gene: TRBJ2-1
CDR3nt: TGTGCCAGCAGCTTATCCCCTAGCGGTGAGCAGTTCTTC
CDR3aa: CASSLSPSGEQFF

d_gene: -
abundance: many
v_gene: TRBV20-1
j_gene: TRBJ1-5
CDR3nt: TGCAGTGCTAGAGTTACGGGGGCGCGGGGCAATCAGCCCCAGCATTTT
CDR3aa: CSARVTGARGNQPQHF

d_gene: -
abundance: few
v_gene: TRBV12-3/TRBV12-4
j_gene: TRBJ1-4
CDR3nt: TGTGCCAGCAGTTGGAGGGGTGGTGAAAAACTGTTTTTT
CDR3aa: CASSWRGGEKLFF

d_gene: TRBD1
abundance: few
v_gene: TRBV11-2
j_gene: TRBJ2-7
CDR3nt: TGTGCCAGCAGCCGCCCCGACAGGGGGTTCTACGAGCAGTACTTC
CDR3aa: CASSRPDRGFYEQYF

d_gene: -
abundance: -
v_gene: TRBV5-6
j_gene: TRBJ2-3
CDR3nt: TGTGCCAGCAACCAGGTCGTTGGCACGAGGGGAACAGATACGCAGTATTTT
CDR3aa: CASNQVVGTRGTDTQYF

d_gene: TRBD2
abundance: many
v_gene: TRBV6-1
j_gene: TRBJ2-7
CDR3nt: TGTGCCAGCAGGAATGGAAGGGGACTAGCGTACGAGCAGTACTTC
CDR3aa: CASRNGRGLAYEQYF

d_gene: TRBD2
abundance: few
v_gene: TRBV27
j_gene: TRBJ2-3
CDR3nt: TGTGCCAGCAGTACGGGACTAGCGGGGTCCGAAATTACGCAGTATTTT
CDR3aa: CASSTGLAGSEITQYF

d_gene: -
abundance: -
v_gene: TRBV28
j_gene: TRBJ1-2
CDR3nt: TGTGCCAGCGGACAGTATGGCTACACCTTC
CDR3aa: CASGQYGYTF

d_gene: -
abundance: many
v_gene: TRBV5-1
j_gene: TRBJ2-5
CDR3nt: TGCGCCAGCAGCTTGGATGCGAGACCATTCAAACAAGAGACCCAGTACTTC
CDR3aa: CASSLDARPFKQETQYF

d_gene: -
abundance: -
v_gene: TRBV30
j_gene: TRBJ2-7
CDR3nt: TGTGCCTGGAGTGTTGCGGGGAACGAGCAGTACTTC
CDR3aa: CAWSVAGNEQYF

d_gene: TRBD2
abundance: many
v_gene: TRBV5-1
j_gene: TRBJ2-2
CDR3nt: TGCGCCAGCAGCTTGTATCCAGCGGGGGGCCTCGGCACCGGGGAGCTGTTTTTT
CDR3aa: CASSLYPAGGLGTGELFF

d_gene: -
abundance: few
v_gene: TRBV20-1
j_gene: TRBJ1-2
CDR3nt: TGCAGTGCTAGAGCTAGGGCCTCGGCTGGCTACACCTTC
CDR3aa: CSARARASAGYTF

d_gene: -
abundance: few
v_gene: TRBV6-1
j_gene: TRBJ2-5
CDR3nt: TGTGCCAGCTCCAACATGTGGCGGGAGACCCAGTACTTC
CDR3aa: CASSNMWRETQYF

d_gene: TRBD1
abundance: -
v_gene: TRBV18
j_gene: TRBJ1-1
CDR3nt: TGTGCCAGCCGCCCAGAGACAGGGGTGGGAAACACTGAAGCTTTCTTT
CDR3aa: CASRPETGVGNTEAFF

d_gene: -
abundance: -
v_gene: TRBV6-1
j_gene: TRBJ2-7
CDR3nt: TGTGCCAGCAGTGTCCTCGGACAGACCCAGGCCTACGAGCAGTACTTC
CDR3aa: CASSVLGQTQAYEQYF

d_gene: TRBD1
abundance: -
v_gene: TRBV5-1
j_gene: TRBJ1-1
CDR3nt: TGCGCCAGCAGCTGGGACAGGGGAATGAACACTGAAGCTTTCTTT
CDR3aa: CASSWDRGMNTEAFF

d_gene: TRBD2
abundance: -
v_gene: TRBV20-1
j_gene: TRBJ2-5
CDR3nt: TGCAGTGCTCCCCCCAATAGCGGGAGCCCAGAGACCCAGTACTTC
CDR3aa: CSAPPNSGSPETQYF

d_gene: TRBD1
abundance: few
v_gene: TRBV4-2
j_gene: TRBJ2-5
CDR3nt: TGTGCCAGCAGCCAAGATACAGGGGATCGGGGAGAGACCCAGTACTTC
CDR3aa: CASSQDTGDRGETQYF

d_gene: TRBD1
abundance: few
v_gene: TRBV14
j_gene: TRBJ2-1
CDR3nt: TGTGCCAGCAGCCAAGACCGGCACAGGGGCTACAATGAGCAGTTCTTC
CDR3aa: CASSQDRHRGYNEQFF

d_gene: -
abundance: few
v_gene: TRBV18
j_gene: TRBJ2-1
CDR3nt: TGTGCCAGCTCACCACGGGAGCGGTCTTCCTACAATGAGCAGTTCTTC
CDR3aa: CASSPRERSSYNEQFF

d_gene: TRBD1
abundance: few
v_gene: TRBV6-2/TRBV6-3
j_gene: TRBJ2-7
CDR3nt: TGTGCCAGCAGGGCCCGACAGGGTTGGTCCTACGAGCAGTACTTC
CDR3aa: CASRARQGWSYEQYF

d_gene: TRBD1
abundance: -
v_gene: TRBV6-1
j_gene: TRBJ2-5
CDR3nt: TGTGCCAGCATGACAGGGTTCCAAGAGACCCAGTACTTC
CDR3aa: CASMTGFQETQYF

d_gene: -
abundance: few
v_gene: TRBV6-2/TRBV6-3
j_gene: TRBJ1-2
CDR3nt: TGTGCCTCGCACGTGGGGATTTCTGGAGGCTACACCTTC
CDR3aa: CASHVGISGGYTF

d_gene: -
abundance: many
v_gene: TRBV3-1
j_gene: TRBJ2-3
CDR3nt: TGTGCCAGCAGCCAAGACTCCTTGACAGATAGCACAGATACGCAGTATTTT
CDR3aa: CASSQDSLTDSTDTQYF

d_gene: -
abundance: -
v_gene: TRBV28
j_gene: TRBJ1-4
CDR3nt: TGTGCCAGCAACGGGGGCCTTAATGAAAAACTGTTTTTT
CDR3aa: CASNGGLNEKLFF